The table lists the clone carrying this T cell receptor (beta chain) with a few counts. What it recognizes is unknown. This sample was taken from a study of blood T cells in healthy people across ages. This CDR3 is built from 15 residues. In germline, CDR1 is DFQATT, CDR2 SNEGSKA (reference sequence). J was trimmed by 3 bases and V by 0 bases; bases with no gene match: 3. Study observations and caveats: Compared with aged donors, long-lived donors showed fewer expanded clones, suggesting selection.

Together with a sample-barcoded 5' primer, a J-beta primer mix was included in a second PCR lasting about 7 to 11 cycles. With 12 random nucleotides, a template-switch adaptor tagged each individual cDNA molecule. TCRdb redid the calling of the 5' RACE reads with MiXCR, one entry per CDR3 protein. The table records around 1,500,000 distinct CDR3 sequences, 40% to 50% of them present only once. Each of the donors had roughly 10 milliliters of peripheral blood drawn into EDTA-treated Vacutainer tubes. Researchers report isolating at least 7 million PBMCs per sample. The material sequenced was blood. The chain uses TRBV20-1 and TRBJ2-3, with 10 positions matching TRBD2. The clonotype originates from a woman under 30 in good health. The CDR3 nucleotides read TGCAGTGCTAGAGAAGCGGGGGGGAGAACAGATACGCAGTATTTT. Its translation: CSAREAGGRTDTQYF.